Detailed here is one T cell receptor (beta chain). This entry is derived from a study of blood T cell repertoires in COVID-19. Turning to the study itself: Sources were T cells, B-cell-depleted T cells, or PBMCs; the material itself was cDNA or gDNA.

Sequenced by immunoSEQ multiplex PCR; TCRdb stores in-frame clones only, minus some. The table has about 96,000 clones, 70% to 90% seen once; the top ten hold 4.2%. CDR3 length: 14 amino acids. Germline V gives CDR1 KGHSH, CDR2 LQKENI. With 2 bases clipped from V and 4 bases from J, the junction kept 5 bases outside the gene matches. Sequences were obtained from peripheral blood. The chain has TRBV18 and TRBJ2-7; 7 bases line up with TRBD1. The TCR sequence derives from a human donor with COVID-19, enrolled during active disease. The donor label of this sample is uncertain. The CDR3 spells CASSPVGTDYEQYF. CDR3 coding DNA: TGTGCCAGCTCACCAGTTGGGACAGATTACGAGCAGTACTTC.